This T cell receptor beta chain was sequenced during a study of PD-L1 blockade in urothelial cancer. Across the study: Atezolizumab, begun by patients in the mid-2010s, was given at 1,200 mg intravenously every 3 weeks. In the patient group, about 90% of the roughly 29 were males with bladder-origin urothelial cancer. T cell content in blood samples showed a median of about 140,000.

A total of 1 to 8 samples per patient were collected pretreatment and on-treatment. Method: immunoSEQ multiplex PCR; TCRdb's copy keeps in-frame clones and lacks some. The data hold 20,000 to 25,000 clones, with almost 90% observed a single time. This CDR3 is built from 16 residues. Germline assignment: CDR1 MNHEY and CDR2 SMNVEV (reference sequence). V gave up 3 bases and J gave up 1 base; unmatched junction bases: 6. The sample consisted of PBMCs, taken around atezolizumab (anti-PD-L1) treatment. This TCR was sampled from a woman aged 60-70 years with urothelial cancer. This chain connects TRBV27 to TRBJ2-3, with TRBD2 matching 8 bases. The CDR3 DNA is TGTGCCAGCAGTTTTACGGGACTAGGGGGCACAGATACGCAGTATTTT. It encodes CASSFTGLGGTDTQYF.